These 3 T cell receptor beta chains were sequenced from one sample in a study of regulatory T cells in long-lasting Graves disease. Time point here: newly diagnosed GD, antithyroid drugs for less than 3 months. PBMC-extracted RNA yielded the TCR library. In building TCR beta libraries, iRepertoire HTBI primers were used together with Arm-PCR of CDR3 regions. Via MiXCR, TCRdb re-called the multiplex PCR reads, giving one row per CDR3 protein. The data hold some 600,000 distinct CDR3 sequences, with about 16% observed a single time. This sample also belongs to another study, concerning T cells in Graves' hyperthyroidism and ophthalmopathy.

The specimen comprised peripheral blood mononuclear cells (PBMCs), sampled at new diagnosis, from a patient treated with antithyroid drugs. The origin of the receptors is a man aged 18 to 30 with Graves disease.

This clonotype appeared a few times. The chain recombines TRBV5-1 with TRBJ2-1; 9 bases fit TRBD1. Germline V gives CDR1 SGHRS, CDR2 YFSETQ. V lost 5 bases, J lost 8 bases, and 8 bases stayed unmatched. The length of the CDR3 is 14 residues. The CDR3 loop reads CASSSGQGNDEQFF. The CDR3 DNA sequence: TGCGCCAGCAGTTCGGGACAGGGTAACGATGAGCAGTTCTTC.

The chain links TRBV30 to TRBJ2-2; D unresolved. CDR1 and CDR2 (germline): GTSNPN, SVGIG (reference sequence). V was shortened by 5 bases and J by 3 bases, with 7 bases between the two germline ends. CDR3 size: 12 residues. The CDR3 DNA sequence: TGTGCCTGGGACGGTTACACCGGGGAGCTGTTTTTT. This gives the protein CAWDGYTGELFF. The full variable domain, completed using reference TRBV30 and TRBJ2-2, is SQTIHQWPATLVQPVGSPLSLECTVEGTSNPNLYWYRQAAGRGLQLLFYSVGIGQISSEVPQNLSASRPQDRQFILSSKKLLLSDSGFYLCAWDGYTGELFFGEGSRLTVL.

The gene calls are TRBV6-2 or TRBV6-3 and TRBJ2-3; possibly TRBD1 or TRBD2 for D (5 bases each). The CDR3 runs to 16 residues. CDR1 and CDR2 from the germline V gene are MNHEY and SVGEGT. The germline V and J ends were trimmed by 5 bases and 2 bases, with 17 bases remaining between them. This chain's CDR3 is CASSDGAVFVTDTQYF. CDR3 bases: TGTGCCAGCAGTGACGGGGCCGTCTTCGTCACAGATACGCAGTATTTT.